This T cell receptor (beta chain) is from a study of cytomegalovirus exposure and HLA in healthy donors. With regard to this clone: What it recognizes is unknown.

The PCR had 60 Vbeta and 13 Jbeta primers. Clones were sequenced by immunoSEQ multiplex PCR, and TCRdb holds only the in-frame ones, with some missing. The sample shows tens of thousands of clones, about 66% of them seen only once. The CDR3 length is 14 residues. Germline assignment: CDR1 SEHNR and CDR2 FQNEAQ (reference sequence). J gave up 8 bases and V 6 bases, and 9 bases lay outside the gene matches. Study-level points and caveats: Specificity of a few CMV-associated chains for CMV antigens was verified in vitro.

The rearrangement joins TRBV7-9 to TRBJ1-4, with TRBD1 matching 7 bases. Sequencing input: PBMCs. The receptor comes from a woman aged 45-65 years in good health and CMV-seropositive. In DNA, the CDR3 is TGTGCCAGCAGTTTACAGGGGTCGGGAGAAAAACTGTTTTTT. Its translation: CASSLQGSGEKLFF.